The 8 T cell receptor beta chains listed next were all sequenced from one sample in a study of blood T cell repertoires in COVID-19. The table came from immunoSEQ multiplex PCR; TCRdb's copy has only in-frame clones and leaves some out. Here the sample spans roughly 20,000 clones, 86% being singletons. Sequenced material: peripheral blood. All receptors derive from a human donor in a cohort sampled during active COVID-19.

The V and J genes are TRBV7-9 and TRBJ2-7, with D possibly TRBD1 on 6 matching bases. The CDR3 spans 13 residues. Germline V gene sequence: CDR1 SEHNR, CDR2 FQNEAQ (reference sequence). Trimming removed 7 bases at V and 7 bases at J, with 17 bases between. CDR3 nucleotide sequence: TGTGCCAGCAACGCAGCAGGGGAAGGGGAGCAGTACTTC. Translated, it gives CASNAAGEGEQYF.

The V gene is TRBV2, the J gene TRBJ1-1; 7 bases are a match to TRBD1. The CDR3 covers 15 residues. The V segment lost 3 bases and the J segment 0 bases; nucleotides outside the gene matches: 4. The germline V gene encodes CDR1 SNHLY and CDR2 FYNNEI. The CDR3 region has the DNA TGTGCCAGCAGTGACCCGGGACAGATGAACACTGAAGCTTTCTTT. Residues: CASSDPGQMNTEAFF.

The J gene is TRBJ1-2, the V gene TRBV2; 7 nucleotides agree with TRBD1. V lost 8 bases to trimming and J lost 6 bases; unmatched junction nucleotides: 6. The CDR3 is 12 residues long. Germline V lookup: CDR1 SNHLY, CDR2 FYNNEI. CDR3 protein: CASHGGGHGYTF. For the CDR3, the DNA is TGTGCCAGCCACGGAGGGGGCCATGGCTACACCTTC.

In this sample, this clone turned up once. The rearrangement links TRBV2 to TRBJ2-3; 10 bases align to TRBD1. This CDR3 comprises 18 residues. V was pared by 4 bases and J by 0 bases, with 10 bases of the junction left unmatched. The germline gives CDR1 SNHLY, CDR2 FYNNEI. The CDR3 region has the DNA TGTGCCAGCAGTGGACAGGGGGCTCTAATACGGAGCACAGATACGCAGTATTTT. The encoded protein is CASSGQGALIRSTDTQYF.

This rearrangement joins TRBV5-1 to TRBJ2-5; 14 bases line up with TRBD2. Germline values: CDR1 SGHRS, CDR2 YFSETQ. The CDR3 covers 16 residues. Losses at the gene ends were 4 bases for V and 5 bases for J; bases not matched to a gene: 7. In DNA, the CDR3 is TGCGCCAGCAGCCCGGGGACTAGCGGGAGTCAGGAGACCCAGTACTTC. This sequence encodes CASSPGTSGSQETQYF.

This clone was seen more than once but under ten times. The chain combines TRBV12-3 or TRBV12-4 with TRBJ1-4; no reliable D call. The V end was cut by 10 bases, the J end by 4 bases, with 13 bases between. This CDR3 is 13 amino acids long. The CDR3 is CATAVALNEKLFF. The CDR3, as DNA: TGTGCCACCGCCGTAGCCCTTAATGAAAAACTGTTTTTT.

Within the sample, this clone is medium-sized (0.01 to 0.1%). This chain uses TRBV15 with TRBJ2-7; the match to TRBD2 covers 9 bases. This CDR3 has 15 residues. V shed 0 bases, J shed 0 bases, and the junction held 0 bases outside the gene matches. Germline assignment: CDR1 LNHNV and CDR2 YYDKDF (reference sequence). The CDR3 nucleotides read TGTGCCACCAGCAGAGATAGCGGGAGCTCCTACGAGCAGTACTTC. This encodes CATSRDSGSSYEQYF.

The rearrangement joins TRBV29-1 to TRBJ1-2; 10 bases align to TRBD1. This CDR3 is built from 15 residues. Looked up from germline, CDR1 is SQVTM and CDR2 is ANQGSEA. With 5 bases clipped from V and 2 bases from J, the junction kept 8 bases outside the gene matches. Here the CDR3 DNA reads TGCAGCGTTAACCTAGGACAGGGGGGAAACTATGGCTACACCTTC. As protein: CSVNLGQGGNYGYTF.